This T cell receptor beta chain was recorded in a study of early T cells in non-severe SARS-CoV-2 infection. Study overall: Sequencing targeted bulk RNA from unsorted whole blood, leaving chains unpaired. General study findings and limits: Clonotype matching in VDJdb favored anti-spike CD8 responses and did not capture private and CD4 specificities.

Individual cDNA molecules received unique molecular identifiers. MiXCR, applied by TCRdb to the 5' RACE reads, yields one record per CDR3 protein. The repertoire consists of more than 85,000 distinct CDR3 sequences, with around 12% occurring once and the leading ten covering 5% to 8%. In this sample, this clonotype turned up a few times. Antigen unknown. This CDR3 region has 17 residues. V was clipped by 7 bases and J by 0 bases; unmatched bases: 11. Per the germline V gene, CDR1 is ENHRY and CDR2 is SYGVKD. The sample comprised whole blood. The sequence was obtained from an adult who was a healthcare worker with PCR-confirmed SARS-CoV-2 infection or an uninfected control (not recorded which). The chain combines TRBV10-3 with TRBJ2-3; TRBD2 aligns across 9 bases. The CDR3 reads CAIKRGAGGLSTDTQYF. The DNA of the CDR3 is TGTGCCATCAAGCGGGGAGCGGGAGGACTAAGCACAGATACGCAGTATTTT.